Detailed here is one T cell receptor (beta chain). Its antigen remains unknown. This specimen belongs to a study of radiotherapy plus CTLA-4 blockade in lung cancer. Study-wide background: Across the patients, objective responses occurred in approximately 17%, and disease control in roughly 30%.

The CDR3 contains 15 residues. The germline gives CDR1 MNHNY, CDR2 SVGAGI (reference sequence). V lost 2 bases, J lost 0 bases, and 8 bases lay in between. The table came from immunoSEQ multiplex PCR; TCRdb's copy has only in-frame clones and leaves some out. The sample yields 52,000 or so clones, approximately 84% seen once. Findings and caveats of the study: In blood, TCR clones derived from the tumor expanded after radiotherapy plus ipilimumab.

Those with chemo-refractory metastatic non-small-cell lung cancer were treated with focal radiation combined with CTLA-4 blockade using ipilimumab. The V and J genes are TRBV6-6 and TRBJ2-1, with D unresolved. This clonotype was sampled from a human donor with non-small cell lung cancer whose response to radiotherapy plus ipilimumab could not be evaluated. The specimen comprised peripheral blood, sampled from a patient treated with radiotherapy plus ipilimumab. CDR3 sequence reads: CASSYAGSSYNEQFF. CDR3 DNA sequence: TGTGCCAGCAGTTACGCAGGAAGCTCCTACAATGAGCAGTTCTTC.